This TCR beta chain was recovered during a study of blood T cell repertoires in COVID-19. Overall study context: Whether acute or convalescent, the COVID-19 samples came from the United States, Italy and Spain.

V was clipped by 7 bases and J by 5 bases; unmatched bases: 11. The germline V gene has CDR1 MNHEY and CDR2 SMNVEV (reference sequence). The CDR3 contains 15 residues. Original handling: Scientists estimated how many nucleated cells there were by amplifying reference gene primers. Sequencing was performed with immunoSEQ multiplex PCR; in TCRdb, only in-frame clones are kept and a portion is missing. V and J calls and clone size come straight from that table; D and trimming were deduced from the DNA. The data contain over 150,000 clones, 75% to 80% of them singletons. Sequenced material: peripheral blood. The sequence was collected from a woman in her 70s with acute or convalescent COVID-19. This chain joins TRBV27 and TRBJ1-2, with 9 nucleotides matching TRBD1. Here the CDR3 reads CASTNPGTGNYGYTF. The DNA of the CDR3 is TGTGCCAGCACAAACCCCGGGACAGGGAATTATGGCTACACCTTC.